Listed here are 15 T cell receptor beta chains from one sample, sequenced in a study of blood T cells in healthy people across ages. A J-beta primer mix and a sample-barcoded 5' primer were used in a second PCR of about 7 to 12 cycles. TCRdb re-analysed the 5' RACE reads in MiXCR, keeping a single row per CDR3 protein. This table holds hundreds of thousands of distinct CDR3 sequences, about 27% found once. These sequences were also reported in another study, on T cells of mothers and their children.

Sequenced: blood. These receptors were obtained from a boy under 10 years old in good health.

The gene calls are TRBV7-9 and TRBJ2-7; 9 bases are a match to TRBD1. J lost 6 bases, V lost 3 bases, and 3 bases had no gene match. This CDR3 contains 13 residues. In germline, CDR1 is SEHNR, CDR2 FQNEAQ (reference sequence). CDR3 amino acids: CASSLETGGEQYF. CDR3 nucleotides: TGTGCCAGCAGCTTGGAGACAGGGGGCGAGCAGTACTTC. The full variable domain, rest sourced from reference TRBV7-9 and TRBJ2-7, is DTGVSQNPRHKITKRGQNVTFRCDPISEHNRLYWYRQTLGQGPEFLTYFQNEAQLEKSRLLSDRFSAERPKGSFSTLEIQRTEQGDSAMYLCASSLETGGEQYFGPGTRLTVT.

V usage is TRBV30 and J usage is TRBJ2-5; D is perhaps TRBD2 (6 bases). Trimming pared 0 bases from V and 3 bases from J, leaving 14 bases between. The germline CDR1 and CDR2 sequences are GTSNPN and SVGIG (reference sequence). The CDR3 contains 15 residues. The CDR3 bases are TGTGCCTGGAGTGTACTAGCTGTATATGAAGAGACCCAGTACTTC. The encoded protein is CAWSVLAVYEETQYF.

The chain couples TRBV13 to TRBJ2-3; D tentatively reads TRBD1 or TRBD2 (5 bases each). This CDR3 region has 17 residues. Trimming pared 1 base from V and 2 bases from J, leaving 16 bases between. Germline V lookup: CDR1 PRHDT, CDR2 FYEKMQ (reference sequence). The CDR3 sequence is CASSLVGTITITDTQYF. The DNA of the CDR3 is TGTGCCAGCAGCTTAGTCGGGACCATCACCATCACAGATACGCAGTATTTT.

This clonotype came up a few times. The chain combines TRBV30 with TRBJ2-2; D not certain. The CDR3 length is 13 residues. Germline V gene lookup returns CDR1 GTSNPN and CDR2 SVGIG (reference sequence). V dropped 1 base and J dropped 4 bases, with 7 bases sitting between them. Here the CDR3 DNA reads TGTGCCTGGAGTGGATCGTCCACCGGGGAGCTGTTTTTT. Its protein product is CAWSGSSTGELFF.

This chain uses TRBV4-1 with TRBJ2-7; 7 nucleotides align to TRBD2. CDR3 size: 19 residues. CDR1 and CDR2 from the germline V gene are MGHRA and YSYEKL. The V gene end was trimmed by 1 base and the J gene end by 6 bases; junction bases not matched to a gene: 21. CDR3 DNA sequence: TGCGCCAGCAGCCAAGGTCTTCTAGCGGACCCTACCAAGGGGATCGAGCAGTACTTC. It is translated as CASSQGLLADPTKGIEQYF.

This clonotype has just a few counts. The chain combines TRBV15 with TRBJ2-7, with D perhaps matching TRBD1 (5 bases). The CDR3 spans 22 residues. Germline CDR1 is LNHNV and CDR2 is YYDKDF (reference sequence). Trimming shortened V by 0 bases and J by 2 bases, and 32 bases separated the two germline ends. The CDR3 nucleotides are TGTGCCACCAGCAGAGATCTTCCCCCAACAATGGGGAAAAATTTGGGGCCCTACGAGCAGTACTTC. It codes for CATSRDLPPTMGKNLGPYEQYF.

This clonotype was observed a few times. The CDR3 bases are TGTGCCAGCAGTGCCAAGGGACAGGGATACTACGAGCAGTACTTC. Translation gives CASSAKGQGYYEQYF. The chain employs TRBV6-1 and TRBJ2-7, with 9 bases aligning to TRBD1. The CDR3 consists of 15 residues. After removal of 4 bases from V and 3 bases from J, the junction contained 7 bases not matched to a gene. From germline, CDR1 is MNHNS and CDR2 SASEGT.

The gene calls are TRBV6-2 or TRBV6-3 and TRBJ2-5; D assignment may be TRBD1 or TRBD2 (6 bases each). Matching the DNA end better, TRBJ2-7 makes the J call doubtful. Per the germline V gene, CDR1 is MNHEY and CDR2 is SVGEGT. This CDR3 spans 15 amino acids. The CDR3, as DNA: TGTGCCAGCAGTTACTCGGGGGGCTTGAGCCACGAGCAGTACTTC. Translation gives CASSYSGGLSHEQYF.

This chain links TRBV6-2 or TRBV6-3 with TRBJ2-7; weak D call: TRBD1 (7 bases). Germline assignment: CDR1 MNHEY and CDR2 SVGEGT. V was clipped by 6 bases and J by 12 bases, with 24 bases between them. The length of the CDR3 is 14 residues. The CDR3 sequence is CASSWGRQGGRSYF. CDR3 coding DNA: TGTGCCAGCAGCTGGGGTCGACAGGGAGGTCGTTCGTACTTC.

This clonotype was counted between two and nine times. CDR3 sequence (DNA): TGCGCCAGCAAAATTCGGGACACCTCCACAGATACGCAGTATTTT. Translated: CASKIRDTSTDTQYF. The chain uses TRBV4-1 and TRBJ2-3, with D possibly being TRBD1 (6 bases). Germline V gene lookup returns CDR1 MGHRA and CDR2 YSYEKL. The CDR3 is 15 residues long. Between the trimmed V and J ends, which lost 7 bases and 2 bases, there was a span of 16 bases.

There are a few counts of this clonotype. V gene TRBV5-6 combines with J gene TRBJ2-7; no definite D call. From germline, CDR1 is SGHDT and CDR2 YYEEEE. CDR3 size: 13 residues. Trimming cost V 0 bases and J 2 bases, with 6 bases left between them. This chain's CDR3 is CASSLADPYEQYF. The CDR3 bases are TGTGCCAGCAGCTTGGCGGACCCCTACGAGCAGTACTTC.

The V call is TRBV6-5, the J call TRBJ2-1; no reliable D call. Germline CDR1 MNHEY, CDR2 SVGAGI. V lost 8 bases and J lost 6, with 20 bases in between. This CDR3 is 15 amino acids long. CDR3 DNA: TGTGCCAGCGCAACGACGTACGGAACAATCAATGAGCAGTTCTTC. Translated, it gives CASATTYGTINEQFF.

As to this clonotype: At one end, the junction sequence differs from germline, possibly due to a read error. The J gene is TRBJ2-3, the V gene TRBV6-1; TRBD1 is a possible D gene (5 bases). This CDR3 contains 14 residues. Germline CDR1 is MNHNS and CDR2 is SASEGT. The CDR3 is CASSEGGYTGTQYF. In nucleotides, the CDR3 is TGTGCCAGCAGTGAAGGCGGATACACAGGTACGCAGTATTTT.

The chain carries TRBV6-6 and TRBJ2-4; D not certain. V was clipped by 8 bases and J by 0 bases, with 14 bases between them. Germline lookup yields CDR1 MNHNY and CDR2 SVGAGI (reference sequence). The CDR3 has 15 residues. CDR3 DNA sequence: TGTGCCAGCCAATCCTTTTCGTCAGCCAAAAACATTCAGTACTTC. This gives the protein CASQSFSSAKNIQYF.

This clonotype came up a few times. The V and J genes are TRBV18 and TRBJ2-1, with D maybe TRBD2 (6 bases). V was shortened by 3 bases and J by 1 base, with 19 bases between the two germline ends. CDR1 and CDR2 (germline): KGHSH, LQKENI. This CDR3 spans 18 amino acids. The CDR3: CASSPAPGLRPSYNEQFF. Written as DNA, the CDR3 is TGTGCCAGCTCACCGGCCCCGGGACTTCGCCCTTCCTACAATGAGCAGTTCTTC.